This T cell receptor (beta chain) was profiled in a study of blood T cell repertoires in COVID-19. About the research overall: COVID-19 samples from acute and convalescent phases originated in the United States, Italy and Spain. Sample material is recorded as cDNA or gDNA derived from T cells, B-cell-depleted T cells, or PBMCs.

Germline V CDR1 and CDR2: SGDLS, YYNGEE. The CDR3 length is 14 residues. V was pared by 0 bases and J by 1 base, with 8 bases between. Generated by immunoSEQ multiplex PCR, the TCRdb table keeps only in-frame clones and is missing some. The top ten clones hold 3.5% to 5.5% of a sample with approximately 100,000 clones, 70% to 90% of them seen once. This clone was seen only once. V and J are TRBV9 and TRBJ2-7; maybe TRBD2 (6 bases). The sample consisted of peripheral blood. The origin of this receptor is a man between 65 and 80 years old with acute or convalescent COVID-19. The CDR3 is CASSVGGRSYEQYF. The CDR3 coding sequence is TGTGCCAGCAGCGTAGGAGGGAGGTCCTACGAGCAGTACTTC.